The clone carrying this TCR beta chain came up once. Its antigen is as yet unknown. Three rounds of nested PCR, following a modified ARM-PCR protocol, produced the TCRbeta library. TCRdb called the multiplex PCR reads again in MiXCR, with one record for every CDR3 protein. The top ten clones hold approximately 16% of a sample with approximately 90,000 distinct CDR3 sequences, just over 65% of them seen once. These data come from a study of tumor and adjacent non-tumor tissue in lung cancer. The overall study: There were fewer than 15 adenocarcinoma, 2 squamous cell carcinoma and 1 small cell lung cancer cases. On average, productive TCRbeta reads reached about 4.17 million per sample.

Regarding the study as a whole: Normal lung showed higher cumulative top 100 clone frequency than tumor.

RNA was extracted from bulk tissue without any cell sorting. Trimming took off 6 bases at V and 5 bases at J, with 13 bases between the two ends. This CDR3 comprises 13 residues. This TCR derives from a man aged 60-69 years with non-small cell lung cancer. The V gene is TRBV12-3 or TRBV12-4, the J gene TRBJ1-2; D unclear. Sequenced material: lung tumor tissue. The CDR3 is CASSFEGRYGYTF. CDR3 nucleotides: TGTGCCAGCAGCTTTGAAGGACGGTATGGCTACACCTTC.